This T cell receptor (beta chain) was sequenced in a study of shared clonotypes between healthy human individuals. Study in general: Donor composition was a couple of women and three men, aged 18 to 49.

The CDR3 is made up of 17 amino acids. V was pared by 1 base and J by 3 bases, with 4 bases of the junction left unmatched. Germline values: CDR1 SGDLS, CDR2 YYNGEE. Of note for this clone: Its matching antigen is unknown.

Study-level points and caveats: Generally, naive subsets came out with larger estimated richness than memory subsets.

The donors were adults (healthy and HIV-negative) with no recent acute infections or vaccinations. Data came from immunoSEQ multiplex PCR; TCRdb stores just in-frame clones and leaves some out. The profile shows 2,500,000 or so clones, approximately 93% of them singletons. This chain joins TRBV9 and TRBJ2-2; 12 positions agree with TRBD2. Sequencing input: naive CD4+ T cells from PBMCs. Subset in this sample: CD45RA+ positively selected. This clonotype was sampled from a man younger than 35 in good health. Some clones in this sample may be carry-over from other donors' samples. CDR3: CASSVSLAGGHTGELFF. As DNA, the CDR3 is TGTGCCAGCAGCGTATCGCTAGCGGGAGGGCACACCGGGGAGCTGTTTTTT.